The entry that follows covers one TCR beta chain sequence. MiXCR, applied by TCRdb to the 5' RACE reads, yields one record per CDR3 protein. The data hold 300,000 to 400,000 distinct CDR3 sequences, with more than 15% observed a single time. The sample is drawn from a study of T-cell memory formation after mild COVID-19. Trimming took off 1 base at V and 2 bases at J, with 20 bases between the two ends. The CDR3 loop spans 18 amino acids. CDR1 is SGHTA and CDR2 is FQGTGA in the germline V gene. The sequenced sample was PBMCs or a T cell subset sorted from them (not recorded which). The rearrangement uses TRBV7-3 and TRBJ1-2, with D possibly matching TRBD1 (5 bases). The TCR originated in a man aged 18 to 30 who had mild COVID-19 (a few samples of this study predate the infection). Cell type and time point are not known. The CDR3 DNA reads as TGTGCCAGCAGCTTAAACCCCCCGGGGGACCCACCCAACTATGGCTACACCTTC. Translating gives CASSLNPPGDPPNYGYTF.